The 25 T cell receptor beta chains below come from one sample, sequenced in a study of tumor-infiltrating lymphocytes in oesophageal squamous cell carcinoma. TCRdb processed the PCR reads anew with MiXCR; each CDR3 protein has one entry. There are some 16,000 distinct CDR3 sequences in the sample; 40% to 65% occur only once, and over 15% lies in the top ten. Sequencing input: esophageal tumor tissue. These receptors were obtained from a male donor with esophageal squamous cell carcinoma.

This clonotype has a handful of counts. The CDR3 ends on some other residue instead of the conserved phenylalanine or tryptophan, so this is likely a read error. It is unclear where the CDR3 begins or ends on the DNA, so no DNA is shown, and the CDR3 is as TCRdb lists it. The chain recombines TRBV7-2 with TRBJ2-7. The germline gives CDR1 SGHTA, CDR2 FQGNSA. The CDR3 sequence runs 15 residues, both termini included. This CDR3 is CASSLAVGYEQYFGS.

In its sample, this clonotype is medium-sized. The chain combines TRBV7-9 with TRBJ2-3, with 8 bases lining up with TRBD2. The CDR3 totals 15 residues. V gave up 5 bases and J gave up 1 base; unmatched junction bases: 5. Germline-derived CDR1 and CDR2 are SEHNR and FQNEAQ (reference sequence). For the CDR3, the DNA is TGTGCCAGCAGCCTAGGACTAGCCCGCACAGATACGCAGTATTTT. As protein: CASSLGLARTDTQYF.

The CDR3 is CASSPGQYPYEQYF. In DNA, the CDR3 is TGTGCCAGCAGCCCGGGACAGTACCCCTACGAGCAGTACTTC. The V and J genes are TRBV12-3 or TRBV12-4 and TRBJ2-4, with 7 nucleotides matching TRBD1. The J call may be incorrect, as the DNA end agrees better with TRBJ2-7. The CDR3 has 14 residues.

This clonotype was seen a few times. The CDR3 here is CASSPVGGRQYNEQFF. The CDR3 DNA is TGTGCCAGCAGCCCCGTAGGCGGGAGGCAGTACAATGAGCAGTTCTTC. The gene calls are TRBV7-7 and TRBJ2-5, with 8 bases identical to TRBD2. The end of the DNA is better explained by TRBJ2-1, so the J call may be wrong. The CDR3 is 16 residues long. Per germline, CDR1 SSHAT and CDR2 FNYEAQ (reference sequence).

Notes on this clonotype: The germline gene is not matched at one end of the junction; a read error may be the cause. V usage is TRBV7-6 and J usage is TRBJ1-1; the match to TRBD1 covers 10 bases. The germline CDR1 and CDR2 sequences are SGHVS and FNYEAQ. The CDR3 is 14 residues long. This CDR3 reads CASSSGQGNTEAVF. CDR3 in DNA: TGTGCCAGCAGCTCGGGACAGGGGAACACTGAAGCTGTCTTT.

The chain joins TRBV27 to TRBJ1-3; D uncertain. The CDR3 runs to 16 residues. Trimming pared 5 bases from V and 0 bases from J, leaving 14 bases between. Germline V gene data show CDR1 as MNHEY and CDR2 as SMNVEV (reference sequence). The CDR3 region has the DNA TGTGCCAGCAGTCCGACTGCGGTTAGCTCTGGAAACACCATATATTTT. This codes for CASSPTAVSSGNTIYF.

This clonotype has at least ten counts. V and J are TRBV24-1 and TRBJ1-2; no firm D call. CDR1 is KGHDR, CDR2 SFDVKD, per germline. The CDR3 is 11 residues long. The germline V and J ends were trimmed by 3 bases and 8 bases, with 6 bases remaining between them. The CDR3: CATSDGLGYTF. CDR3 in DNA: TGTGCCACCAGTGATGGGTTGGGCTACACCTTC.

This clonotype was counted many times. V gene TRBV4-3 combines with J gene TRBJ2-6; D unclear. Trimming cost V 1 base and J 2 bases, with 12 bases left between them. Per the germline V gene, CDR1 is LGHNA and CDR2 is YSLEER. There are 17 residues in the CDR3. CDR3 region: CASSQGQGLAGANVLTF. CDR3 coding DNA: TGCGCCAGCAGCCAAGGGCAAGGCCTCGCTGGGGCCAACGTCCTGACTTTC.

This clonotype was seen ten or more times. The chain couples TRBV5-1 to TRBJ2-3; unclear D gene. V lost 4 bases to trimming and J lost 6 bases, with 6 bases between them. The CDR3 runs to 11 residues. From germline, CDR1 is SGHRS and CDR2 YFSETQ. CDR3 bases: TGCGCCAGCAGCGGGTACGATACGCAGTATTTT. Translation: CASSGYDTQYF.

This clonotype was seen a few times. V gene TRBV7-6 combines with J gene TRBJ2-1; 9 positions match TRBD1. Trimming cost V 1 base and J 2 bases; bases outside gene matches: 6. The CDR3 totals 17 residues. Germline assignment: CDR1 SGHVS and CDR2 FNYEAQ. CDR3 in amino acids: CASSLVSGQGPYNEQFF. In DNA, the CDR3 is TGTGCCAGCAGCTTAGTTTCGGGACAGGGACCCTACAATGAGCAGTTCTTC.

This clonotype has a count of ten or more. J is TRBJ1-5 and V is TRBV7-2; a weak D match, TRBD1 (5 bases). The CDR3 runs to 12 residues. Trimming pared 10 bases from V and 2 bases from J, leaving 9 bases between. The germline gives CDR1 SGHTA, CDR2 FQGNSA. The CDR3 sequence: CATRVGNQPQHF. The DNA for the CDR3 is TGTGCCACCAGGGTGGGCAATCAGCCCCAGCATTTT.

This chain connects TRBV7-9 to TRBJ2-5; 9 bases are shared with TRBD2. The J call may be mistaken, given a closer DNA end match to TRBJ2-7. This CDR3 region has 14 residues. CDR1 is SEHNR and CDR2 is FQNEAQ in the germline V gene (reference sequence). CDR3 DNA: TGTGCCAGCAGTCCGGGACTAGCCGATCCCGAGCAGTACTTC. Its translation is CASSPGLADPEQYF.

As regards this clonotype: Here the CDR3 omits its conserved ending phenylalanine or tryptophan, so a read error is the likely source. It is unclear where the CDR3 begins or ends on the DNA, so no DNA is shown, and the CDR3 is as TCRdb lists it. This chain joins TRBV10-3 and TRBJ2-5; the table calls TRBD1, which could not be checked here. Germline V lookup: CDR1 ENHRY, CDR2 SYGVKD. Both ends counted, the CDR3 spans 19 residues. The CDR3 spells CAITPSPGLHSYNEQFFGA.

V gene TRBV6-2 or TRBV6-3 combines with J gene TRBJ2-4, with a tentative D call TRBD2 (6 bases). The assigned J gene may be wrong: the sequence end matches TRBJ2-5 better. Germline lookup yields CDR1 MNHEY and CDR2 SVGEGT. CDR3 length: 14 residues. CDR3 DNA sequence: TGTGCCAGCAGTTACAACTTTCGGGGGGAGACCCAGTACTTC. Translating gives CASSYNFRGETQYF.

The rearrangement links TRBV11-1 to TRBJ2-1, with TRBD1 as a possible D gene (5 bases). The V gene's germline CDR1 is SGHAT and CDR2 FQDESV (reference sequence). V shed 4 bases and J shed 8 bases, with 18 bases lying between them. The CDR3 is made up of 15 amino acids. The CDR3 here is CASSSDLGWGDEQFF. The CDR3 region has the DNA TGTGCCAGCAGCTCGGACCTTGGCTGGGGCGATGAGCAGTTCTTC.

About this clonotype itself: The conserved phenylalanine or tryptophan is not found at the CDR3 terminus, so this likely reflects a read error. No DNA is shown, since the ends of the CDR3 on it are uncertain; the CDR3 is the one TCRdb lists. The chain uses TRBV7-6 and TRBJ2-3; no check of the table's D call, TRBD2, against the DNA was made. The V gene's germline CDR1 is SGHVS and CDR2 FNYEAQ. The CDR3 is made up of 18 amino acids, end residues included. Here the CDR3 reads CASSLVGEGISDEQYFGP.

There are a few counts of this clonotype. The genes are TRBV7-9 and TRBJ2-7; 10 bases map to TRBD1. The DNA end is a closer match to TRBJ2-5, so the J assignment may be wrong. The germline gives CDR1 SEHNR, CDR2 FQNEAQ (reference sequence). This CDR3 spans 13 amino acids. CDR3 loop: CASNDRGRETQYF. The CDR3 coding sequence is TGTGCCAGCAACGACAGGGGGCGAGAGACCCAGTACTTC.

This clonotype has only a few counts. The J gene is TRBJ2-3, the V gene TRBV6-5, with 8 bases matching TRBD2. The length of the CDR3 is 14 residues. After removal of 6 bases from V and 1 base from J, the junction contained 3 bases not matched to a gene. Germline loops: CDR1 MNHEY, CDR2 SVGAGI. CDR3 amino acids: CASSNSGGTDTQYF. DNA for the CDR3: TGTGCCAGCAGCAATAGCGGGGGCACAGATACGCAGTATTTT.

The rearrangement joins TRBV6-6 to TRBJ2-4, with 9 bases that match TRBD1. Germline CDR1 and CDR2: MNHNY and SVGAGI (reference sequence). The junction had 7 bases not matched to a gene; V was cut back by 2 bases and J by 2 bases. There are 17 residues in the CDR3. CDR3 sequence (DNA): TGTGCCAGCAGTTACAGAGGGACAGGGAAGACCAAAAACATTCAGTACTTC. Residues: CASSYRGTGKTKNIQYF.

This chain uses TRBV7-3 with TRBJ2-3; 10 bases line up with TRBD2. This CDR3 has 16 amino acids. Per the germline V gene, CDR1 is SGHTA and CDR2 is FQGTGA. J lost 4 bases, V lost 5 bases, and 9 bases had no gene match. CDR3 loop: CASSPQRGGRSDTQYF. Written as DNA, the CDR3 is TGTGCCAGCAGCCCTCAGCGGGGGGGCCGTTCAGATACGCAGTATTTT.

The chain uses TRBV6-1 and TRBJ2-3, with 11 bases fitting TRBD2. This CDR3 is built from 16 residues. CDR1 is MNHNS and CDR2 is SASEGT in the germline V gene. Losses at the gene ends were 3 bases for V and 2 bases for J; bases not matched to a gene: 4. In DNA form, the CDR3 reads TGTGCCAGCAGTGATGTAGCGGGAGGGTTCACAGATACGCAGTATTTT. Translating it yields CASSDVAGGFTDTQYF.

The chain recombines TRBV12-3 or TRBV12-4 with TRBJ2-2, with 9 nucleotides matching TRBD2. This CDR3 spans 17 amino acids. V lost 3 bases to trimming and J lost 4 bases; unmatched junction nucleotides: 9. CDR3 sequence reads: CASSFIAGDLSTGELFF. The CDR3 coding sequence is TGTGCCAGCAGTTTTATAGCGGGGGACTTGAGCACCGGGGAGCTGTTTTTT.

This clonotype has a count of ten or more. The chain carries TRBV12-5 and TRBJ1-1; D is perhaps TRBD1 (5 bases). The CDR3 runs to 12 residues. The germline CDR1 and CDR2 sequences are LGHNT and FRNRAP. The germline V and J ends were trimmed by 6 bases and 12 bases, with 17 bases remaining between them. In DNA, the CDR3 is TGTGCTAGTGGGACCGGGGCGACCTCGACTTTCTTT. The encoded protein is CASGTGATSTFF.

V usage is TRBV12-3 or TRBV12-4 and J usage is TRBJ2-2, with 10 nucleotides matching TRBD2. The CDR3 loop spans 16 amino acids. Germline trimming cut 6 bases from V and 7 bases from J; bases unmatched to any gene: 11. Here the CDR3 reads CASRNGVAGGHGELFF. CDR3 DNA: TGTGCCAGCAGGAACGGGGTAGCGGGAGGTCACGGGGAGCTGTTTTTT.

V usage is TRBV6-1 and J usage is TRBJ2-3; D is undetermined. V lost 6 bases to trimming and J lost 0 bases, with 7 bases between them. Germline V lookup: CDR1 MNHNS, CDR2 SASEGT. This CDR3 contains 13 residues. CDR3 amino acids: CASRLRSTDTQYF. As DNA, the CDR3 is TGTGCCAGCAGACTGAGGAGCACAGATACGCAGTATTTT.